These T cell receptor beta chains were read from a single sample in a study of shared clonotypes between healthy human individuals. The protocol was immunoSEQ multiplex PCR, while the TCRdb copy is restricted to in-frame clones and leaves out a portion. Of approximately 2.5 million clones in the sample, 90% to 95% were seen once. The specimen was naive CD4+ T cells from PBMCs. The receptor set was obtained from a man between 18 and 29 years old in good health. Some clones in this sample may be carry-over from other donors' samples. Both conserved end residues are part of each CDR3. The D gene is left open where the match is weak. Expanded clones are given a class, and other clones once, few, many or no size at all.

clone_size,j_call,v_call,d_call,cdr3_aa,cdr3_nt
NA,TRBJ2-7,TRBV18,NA,CASSPQEDEQYF,TGTGCCAGCTCACCACAGGAAGACGAGCAGTACTTC
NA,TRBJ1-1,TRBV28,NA,CASSLRGGSNTEAFF,TGTGCCAGCAGTTTACGGGGAGGATCGAACACTGAAGCTTTCTTT
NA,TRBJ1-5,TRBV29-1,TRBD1,CSVLTGLDQPQHF,TGCAGCGTACTGACAGGGCTGGATCAGCCCCAGCATTTT
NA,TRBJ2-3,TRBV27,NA,CASPTKRHTDTQYF,TGTGCCAGTCCTACTAAAAGACATACAGATACGCAGTATTTT
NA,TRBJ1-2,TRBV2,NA,CASTGGSTLSNYGYTF,TGTGCCAGCACGGGGGGCAGCACCCTTTCTAACTATGGCTACACCTTC
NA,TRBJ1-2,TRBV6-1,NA,CASSEGWGDYGYTF,TGTGCCAGCAGTGAAGGATGGGGAGACTATGGCTACACCTTC
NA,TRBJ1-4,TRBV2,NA,CASSEGVGVQELFF,TGTGCCAGCAGTGAAGGAGTTGGGGTTCAGGAACTGTTTTTT
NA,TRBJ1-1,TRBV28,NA,CASSRGHRGNTEAFF,TGTGCCAGCAGTCGGGGACACCGGGGGAACACTGAAGCTTTCTTT
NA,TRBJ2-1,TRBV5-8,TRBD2,CASSLGLADEQFF,TGTGCCAGCAGCTTGGGACTAGCGGATGAGCAGTTCTTC
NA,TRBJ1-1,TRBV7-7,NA,CASSPVSGDTEAFF,TGTGCCAGCAGCCCCGTATCAGGGGACACTGAAGCTTTCTTT
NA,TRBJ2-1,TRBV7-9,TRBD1,CASSVGQGIEQFF,TGTGCCAGCAGCGTCGGACAGGGAATTGAGCAGTTCTTC
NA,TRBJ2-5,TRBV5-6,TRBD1,CASKGKPGQEFSETQYF,TGTGCCAGCAAGGGGAAACCGGGACAGGAATTCTCAGAGACCCAGTACTTC
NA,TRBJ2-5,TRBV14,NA,CASSHSLEYF,TGTGCCAGCAGCCACTCCCTTGAGTACTTC
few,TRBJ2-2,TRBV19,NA,CASRSLADGTGELFF,TGTGCCAGTAGGTCTCTAGCTGACGGCACCGGGGAGCTGTTTTTT
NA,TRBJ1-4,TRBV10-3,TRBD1,CAISSGTGREKLFF,TGTGCCATCAGTTCCGGGACAGGGCGTGAAAAACTGTTTTTT
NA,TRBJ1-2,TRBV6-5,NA,CASSFQGFGGYTF,TGTGCCAGCAGTTTCCAGGGTTTCGGCGGCTACACCTTC
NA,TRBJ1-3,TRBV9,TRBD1,CASSLSGQGKTNGNTIYF,TGTGCCAGCAGCTTGAGTGGACAGGGGAAAACTAATGGAAACACCATATATTTT
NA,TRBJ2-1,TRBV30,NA,CAWTEYNEQFF,TGTGCCTGGACCGAGTACAATGAGCAGTTCTTC
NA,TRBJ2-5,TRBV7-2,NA,CASSLSGYGTQYF,TGTGCCAGCAGCTTGTCAGGGTATGGGACCCAGTACTTC
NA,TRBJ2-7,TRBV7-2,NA,CASSLRSLAYEQYF,TGTGCCAGCAGCTTACGGTCCCTGGCCTACGAGCAGTACTTC
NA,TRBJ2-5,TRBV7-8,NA,CASSPWGDETQYF,TGTGCCAGCAGCCCTTGGGGGGATGAGACCCAGTACTTC
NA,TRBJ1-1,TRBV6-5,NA,CASSYSKFGTEAFF,TGTGCCAGCAGTTACTCGAAATTCGGGACTGAAGCTTTCTTT
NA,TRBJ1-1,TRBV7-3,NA,CASPLPADTEAFF,TGTGCCAGCCCCCTCCCAGCGGACACTGAAGCTTTCTTT
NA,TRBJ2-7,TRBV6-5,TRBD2,CASSWGLAGAGEQYF,TGTGCCAGCAGTTGGGGACTAGCGGGAGCCGGCGAGCAGTACTTC
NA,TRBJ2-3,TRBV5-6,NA,CASSLGTQKATDTQYF,TGTGCCAGCAGCTTGGGGACCCAAAAGGCCACAGATACGCAGTATTTT
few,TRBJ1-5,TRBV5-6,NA,CASSSGIGNQPQHF,TGTGCCAGCAGCTCAGGGATAGGCAATCAGCCCCAGCATTTT